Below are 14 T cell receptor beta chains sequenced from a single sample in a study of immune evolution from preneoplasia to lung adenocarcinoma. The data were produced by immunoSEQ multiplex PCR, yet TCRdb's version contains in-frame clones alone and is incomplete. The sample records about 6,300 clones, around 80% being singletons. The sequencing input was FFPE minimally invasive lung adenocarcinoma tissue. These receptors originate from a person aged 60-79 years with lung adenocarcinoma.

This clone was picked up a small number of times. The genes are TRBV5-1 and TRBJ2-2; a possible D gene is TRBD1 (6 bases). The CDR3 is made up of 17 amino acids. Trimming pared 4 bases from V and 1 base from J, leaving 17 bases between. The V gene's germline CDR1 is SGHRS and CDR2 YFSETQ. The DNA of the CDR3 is TGCGCCAGCAGCCCCGGACAGACAAGATGGAACACCGGGGAGCTGTTTTTT. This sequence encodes CASSPGQTRWNTGELFF.

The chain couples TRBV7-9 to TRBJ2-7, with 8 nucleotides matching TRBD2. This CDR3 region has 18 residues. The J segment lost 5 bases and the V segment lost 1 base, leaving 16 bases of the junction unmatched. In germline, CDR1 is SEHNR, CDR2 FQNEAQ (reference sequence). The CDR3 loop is CASSLVLGGRQRANEQYF. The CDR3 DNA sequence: TGTGCCAGCAGCTTAGTGTTAGGCGGGAGGCAAAGGGCGAACGAGCAGTACTTC.

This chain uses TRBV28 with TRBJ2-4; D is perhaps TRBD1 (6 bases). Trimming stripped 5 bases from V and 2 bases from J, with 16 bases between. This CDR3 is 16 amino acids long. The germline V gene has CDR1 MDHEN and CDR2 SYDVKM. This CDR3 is CASSVQGRGTKNIQYF. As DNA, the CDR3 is TGTGCCAGCAGTGTACAGGGAAGGGGGACCAAAAACATTCAGTACTTC.

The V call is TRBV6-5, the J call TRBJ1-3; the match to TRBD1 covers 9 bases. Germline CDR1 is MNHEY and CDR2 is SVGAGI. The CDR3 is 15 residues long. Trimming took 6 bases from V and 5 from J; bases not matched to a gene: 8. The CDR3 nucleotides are TGTGCCAGCAGGTCTCCCGGGACAGGGAGAAACACCATATATTTT. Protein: CASRSPGTGRNTIYF.

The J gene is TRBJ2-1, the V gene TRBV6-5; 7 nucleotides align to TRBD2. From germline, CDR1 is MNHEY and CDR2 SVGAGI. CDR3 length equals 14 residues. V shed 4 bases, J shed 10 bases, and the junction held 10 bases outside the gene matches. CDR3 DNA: TGTGCCAGCAGTTCCCTCCAGCGGGGAGGGGAGCAGTTCTTC. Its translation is CASSSLQRGGEQFF.

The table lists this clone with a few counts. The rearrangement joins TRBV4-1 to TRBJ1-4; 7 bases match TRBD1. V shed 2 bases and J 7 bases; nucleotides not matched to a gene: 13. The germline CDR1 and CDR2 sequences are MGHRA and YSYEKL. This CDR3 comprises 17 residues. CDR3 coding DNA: TGCGCCAGCAGCCAAATCCGAAGGCAGGGGGTGGGTGAAAAACTGTTTTTT. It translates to CASSQIRRQGVGEKLFF.

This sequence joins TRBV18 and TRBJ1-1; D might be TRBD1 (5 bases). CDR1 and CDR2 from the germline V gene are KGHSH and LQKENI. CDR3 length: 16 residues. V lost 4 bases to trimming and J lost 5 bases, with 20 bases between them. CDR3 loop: CASSLGVPDSYTEAFF. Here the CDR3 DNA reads TGTGCCAGCTCACTAGGGGTACCAGACTCCTATACTGAAGCTTTCTTT.

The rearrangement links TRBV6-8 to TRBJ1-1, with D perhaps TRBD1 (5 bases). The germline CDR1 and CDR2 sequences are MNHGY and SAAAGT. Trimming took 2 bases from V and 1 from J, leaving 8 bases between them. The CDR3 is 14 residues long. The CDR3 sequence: CASSYRRGNTEAFF. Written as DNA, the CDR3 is TGTGCCAGCAGTTACAGGAGGGGGAACACTGAAGCTTTCTTT.

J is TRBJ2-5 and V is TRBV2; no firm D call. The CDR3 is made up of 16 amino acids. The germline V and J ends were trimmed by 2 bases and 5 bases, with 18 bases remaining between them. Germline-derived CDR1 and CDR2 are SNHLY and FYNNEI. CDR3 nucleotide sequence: TGTGCCAGCAGTGAATTCCCCCCTCTCGGCTCGGAGACCCAGTACTTC. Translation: CASSEFPPLGSETQYF.

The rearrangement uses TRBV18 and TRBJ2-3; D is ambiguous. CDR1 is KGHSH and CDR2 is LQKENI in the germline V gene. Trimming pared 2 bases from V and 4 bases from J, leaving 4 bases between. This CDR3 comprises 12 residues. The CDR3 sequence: CASSPNSDTQYF. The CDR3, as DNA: TGTGCCAGCTCACCAAATTCAGATACGCAGTATTTT. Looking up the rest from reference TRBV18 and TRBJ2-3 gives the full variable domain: NAGVMQNPRHLVRRRGQEARLRCSPMKGHSHVYWYRQLPEEGLKFMVYLQKENIIDESGMPKERFSAEFPKEGPSILRIQQVVRGDSAAYFCASSPNSDTQYFGPGTRLTVL.

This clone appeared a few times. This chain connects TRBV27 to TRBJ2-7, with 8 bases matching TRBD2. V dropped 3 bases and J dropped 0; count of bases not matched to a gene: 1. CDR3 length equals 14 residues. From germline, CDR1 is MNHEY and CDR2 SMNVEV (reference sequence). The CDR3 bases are TGTGCCAGCAGTTTTGCGGGAGGCTCCTACGAGCAGTACTTC. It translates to CASSFAGGSYEQYF.

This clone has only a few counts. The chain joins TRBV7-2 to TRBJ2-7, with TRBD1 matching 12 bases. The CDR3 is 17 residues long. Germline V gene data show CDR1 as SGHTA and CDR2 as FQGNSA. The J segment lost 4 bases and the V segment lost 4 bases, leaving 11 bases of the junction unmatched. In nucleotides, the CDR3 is TGTGCCAGCAGCTCCGTCGCCGGGACAGGGGGCTTGTACGAGCAGTACTTC. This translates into CASSSVAGTGGLYEQYF.

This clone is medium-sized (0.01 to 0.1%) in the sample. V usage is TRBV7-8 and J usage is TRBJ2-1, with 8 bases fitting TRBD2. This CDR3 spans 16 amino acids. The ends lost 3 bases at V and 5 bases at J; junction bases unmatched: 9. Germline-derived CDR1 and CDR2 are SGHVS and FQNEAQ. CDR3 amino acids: CASSFRGSGMDNEQFF. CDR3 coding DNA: TGTGCCAGCAGCTTTCGGGGTAGCGGGATGGACAATGAGCAGTTCTTC.

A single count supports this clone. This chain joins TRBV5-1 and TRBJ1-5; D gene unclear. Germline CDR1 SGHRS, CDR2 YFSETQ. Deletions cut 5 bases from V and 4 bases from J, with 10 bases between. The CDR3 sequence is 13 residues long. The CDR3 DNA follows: TGCGCCAGCAGTATGGGCGGTAATCAGCCCCAGCATTTT. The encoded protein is CASSMGGNQPQHF.